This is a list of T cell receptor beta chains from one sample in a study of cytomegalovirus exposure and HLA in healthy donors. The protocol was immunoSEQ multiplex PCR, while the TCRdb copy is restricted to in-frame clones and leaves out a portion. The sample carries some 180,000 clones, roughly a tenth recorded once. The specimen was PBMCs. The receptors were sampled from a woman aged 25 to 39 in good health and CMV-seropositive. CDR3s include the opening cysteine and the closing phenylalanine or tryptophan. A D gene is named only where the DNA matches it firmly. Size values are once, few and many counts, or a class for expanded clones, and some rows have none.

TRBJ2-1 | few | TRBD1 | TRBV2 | CATTGQVNAGQFF | TGTGCCACCACGGGACAGGTGAACGCCGGGCAGTTCTTC
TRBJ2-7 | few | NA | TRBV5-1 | CASSSEGRVSYEQYF | TGCGCCAGCAGTTCGGAGGGCAGGGTGTCCTACGAGCAGTACTTC
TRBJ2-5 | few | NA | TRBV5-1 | CASSEQTVEETQYF | TGCGCCAGCAGCGAACAGACAGTGGAAGAGACCCAGTACTTC
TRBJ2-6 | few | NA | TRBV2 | CASRHQGSGANVLTF | TGTGCCAGCAGGCACCAGGGATCTGGGGCCAACGTCCTGACTTTC
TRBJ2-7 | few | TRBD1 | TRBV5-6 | CASSLATGVNEQYF | TGTGCCAGCAGCTTGGCCACAGGGGTGAACGAGCAGTACTTC
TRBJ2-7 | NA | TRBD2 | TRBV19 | CASSTSGTSREQYF | TGTGCCAGTAGTACTTCCGGGACTAGTCGCGAGCAGTACTTC
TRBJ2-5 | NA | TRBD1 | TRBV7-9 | CASSLGQGPQTQYF | TGTGCCAGCAGCCTGGGACAGGGACCCCAGACCCAGTACTTC
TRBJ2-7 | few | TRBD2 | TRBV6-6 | CASSQSGRSYEQYF | TGTGCCAGCAGCCAAAGCGGGAGGTCGTACGAGCAGTACTTC
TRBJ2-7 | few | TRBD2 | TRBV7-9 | CASSLETSGTDEQYF | TGTGCCAGCAGCTTAGAAACTAGCGGGACCGACGAGCAGTACTTC
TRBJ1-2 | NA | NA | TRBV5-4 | CASSLEGARGYTF | TGTGCCAGCAGTCTAGAAGGGGCGCGGGGCTACACCTTC
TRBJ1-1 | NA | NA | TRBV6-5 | CASSWGVTTEAFF | TGTGCCAGCAGTTGGGGGGTTACCACTGAAGCTTTCTTT
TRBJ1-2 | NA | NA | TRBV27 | CASSLSITGFHYGYTF | TGTGCCAGCAGTTTATCGATTACAGGGTTTCACTATGGCTACACCTTC
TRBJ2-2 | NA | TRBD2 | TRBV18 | CASSPELAGPTGELFF | TGTGCCAGCTCACCCGAACTAGCGGGGCCCACCGGGGAGCTGTTTTTT
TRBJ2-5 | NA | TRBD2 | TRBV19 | CASSIRLAGETQYF | TGTGCCAGTAGTATTCGTCTAGCGGGTGAGACCCAGTACTTC
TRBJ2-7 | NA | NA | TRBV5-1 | CASSLGTERSYEQYF | TGCGCCAGCAGCTTGGGGACAGAGCGCTCCTACGAGCAGTACTTC
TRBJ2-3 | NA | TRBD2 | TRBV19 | CASPSGSGPRTDTQYF | TGTGCCAGCCCTAGCGGGAGTGGCCCCCGCACAGATACGCAGTATTTT
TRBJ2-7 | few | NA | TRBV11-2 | CASSLHGGSFYEQYF | TGTGCCAGCAGCTTACATGGGGGGAGTTTCTACGAGCAGTACTTC
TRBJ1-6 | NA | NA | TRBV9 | CASSKGDNSPLHF | TGTGCCAGCAGTAAAGGGGATAATTCACCCCTCCACTTT
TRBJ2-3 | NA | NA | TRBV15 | CATSSPGSTDTQYF | TGTGCCACCAGCAGCCCCGGGAGCACAGATACGCAGTATTTT
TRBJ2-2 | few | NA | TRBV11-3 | CASSPRFETGELFF | TGTGCCAGCAGCCCGCGTTTTGAGACCGGGGAGCTGTTTTTT
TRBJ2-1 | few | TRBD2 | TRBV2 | CASSETTSSLWSGEQFF | TGTGCCAGCAGTGAAACGACTAGCTCGCTCTGGTCGGGTGAGCAGTTCTTC